This entry lists 19 T cell receptor beta chains sequenced from one sample in a study of Tregs in tolerant kidney transplant recipients. Sequencing used immunoSEQ multiplex PCR; TCRdb keeps in-frame clones, though not all of them. Counted here are roughly 250,000 clones, about four fifths occurring once; the ten biggest clones make up roughly 0.67%. The sequenced sample consisted of CD4+ T cells from blood. The source is a human donor in good health.

The genes are TRBV7-2 and TRBJ2-5; D not resolved. This CDR3 has 14 residues. CDR1 is SGHTA and CDR2 is FQGNSA in the germline V gene. V dropped 2 bases and J dropped 2 bases, with 9 bases sitting between them. The CDR3 here is CASSLKVRQETQYF. CDR3 bases: TGTGCCAGCAGCTTAAAAGTTAGGCAAGAGACCCAGTACTTC.

The chain carries TRBV11-2 and TRBJ1-1; 7 bases agree with TRBD1. In germline, CDR1 is SGHAT, CDR2 FQNNGV. J was trimmed by 0 bases and V by 5 bases; bases with no gene match: 6. The CDR3 sequence is 15 residues long. The CDR3: CASSKGTAMNTEAFF. The CDR3 DNA reads TGTGCCAGCAGCAAAGGGACAGCCATGAACACTGAAGCTTTCTTT.

This clone came up once. This chain uses TRBV30 with TRBJ2-3; 10 nucleotides line up with TRBD1. Trimming took 2 bases from V and 4 from J; bases not matched to a gene: 3. The CDR3 runs to 14 residues. The germline gives CDR1 GTSNPN, CDR2 SVGIG (reference sequence). CDR3 residues: CAWSRGQGADTQYF. DNA of the CDR3: TGTGCCTGGAGTCGTGGACAGGGGGCAGATACGCAGTATTTT.

About this clone: Other DNA sequences from this sample encode an identical CDR3 as well. The chain links TRBV30 to TRBJ1-5; perhaps TRBD1 as D (6 bases). V was shortened by 0 bases and J by 2 bases, with 8 bases between the two germline ends. CDR1 is GTSNPN, CDR2 SVGIG, per germline (reference sequence). The CDR3 spans 14 residues. As DNA, the CDR3 is TGTGCCTGGAGTGTAAGACAGGGCAATCAGCCCCAGCATTTT. Residues: CAWSVRQGNQPQHF.

This clone was observed once. V gene TRBV2 combines with J gene TRBJ2-3; a possible D gene is TRBD2 (6 bases). V lost 8 bases to trimming and J lost 11 bases, with 14 bases between them. Germline-derived CDR1 and CDR2 are SNHLY and FYNNEI. There are 11 residues in the CDR3. The CDR3 nucleotides are TGTGCCAGCGAGGAGGGCATGGGGCAGTATTTT. It yields the protein CASEEGMGQYF.

V usage is TRBV7-9 and J usage is TRBJ2-2; the match to TRBD1 covers 7 bases. The CDR3 has 14 residues. Germline-derived CDR1 and CDR2 are SEHNR and FQNEAQ (reference sequence). Trimming at V came to 7 bases and at J to 5 bases, leaving 7 bases not matched to a gene. The CDR3 loop reads CASKMTGPTGELFF. CDR3 DNA sequence: TGTGCCAGCAAGATGACAGGGCCAACCGGGGAGCTGTTTTTT.

This chain links TRBV7-2 with TRBJ2-1; D remains ambiguous. Trimming took off 5 bases at V and 8 bases at J, with 13 bases between the two ends. The germline V gene has CDR1 SGHTA and CDR2 FQGNSA. The CDR3 is 13 residues long. CDR3 in DNA: TGTGCCAGCAGCCTGAGTGCTAGGTATGAGCAGTTCTTC. It encodes CASSLSARYEQFF.

The gene calls are TRBV7-6 and TRBJ1-4; D gene ambiguous. The V gene lost 1 base and the J gene lost 0 bases, with 3 bases spanning the gap. Germline loops: CDR1 SGHVS, CDR2 FNYEAQ. The CDR3 is made up of 14 amino acids. In DNA form, the CDR3 reads TGTGCCAGCAGCTTAGGGACAACTAATGAAAAACTGTTTTTT. This gives the protein CASSLGTTNEKLFF.

The genes are TRBV12-5 and TRBJ1-2; D may be TRBD1 (5 bases). Trimming pared 5 bases from V and 1 base from J, leaving 8 bases between. Germline-derived CDR1 and CDR2 are LGHNT and FRNRAP. The CDR3 is 13 residues long. CDR3 coding DNA: TGTGCTAGTGGTCCCGACAGTAACTATGGCTACACCTTC. Its translation is CASGPDSNYGYTF.

The chain recombines TRBV5-4 with TRBJ2-7; 11 bases map to TRBD1. Germline-derived CDR1 and CDR2 are SGHNT and YYREEE (reference sequence). The CDR3 length is 16 residues. With V trimmed by 4 bases and J by 1 base, 7 bases remained unmatched. The CDR3 reads CASSLPGTGGSYEQYF. The CDR3 nucleotides read TGTGCCAGCAGCCTTCCCGGGACAGGGGGATCCTACGAGCAGTACTTC.

The V call is TRBV2, the J call TRBJ2-1, with a tentative D call TRBD2 (6 bases). CDR1 is SNHLY, CDR2 FYNNEI, per germline. This CDR3 has 16 amino acids. V gave up 2 bases and J gave up 3 bases, with 14 bases separating them. In nucleotides, the CDR3 is TGTGCCAGCAGTGAAAGAGGGCTAGCGAGCTACAATGAGCAGTTCTTC. Protein product: CASSERGLASYNEQFF. Supplemented by reference TRBV2 and TRBJ2-1, the full variable domain reads EPEVTQTPSHQVTQMGQEVILRCVPISNHLYFYWYRQILGQKVEFLVSFYNNEISEKSEIFDDQFSVERPDGSNFTLKIRSTKLEDSAMYFCASSERGLASYNEQFFGPGTRLTVL.

V gene TRBV30 combines with J gene TRBJ1-3; D is ambiguous. Looked up from germline, CDR1 is GTSNPN and CDR2 is SVGIG (reference sequence). This CDR3 is 12 amino acids long. The V end was cut by 0 bases, the J end by 0 bases, with 0 bases between. The CDR3 protein is CAWSVSGNTIYF. The CDR3 DNA is TGTGCCTGGAGTGTCTCTGGAAACACCATATATTTT.

The chain uses TRBV7-9 and TRBJ1-4; 8 bases are shared with TRBD1. The V gene end was trimmed by 5 bases and the J gene end by 8 bases; junction bases not matched to a gene: 7. The germline CDR1 and CDR2 sequences are SEHNR and FQNEAQ (reference sequence). The CDR3 spans 14 residues. CDR3 in amino acids: CASSEGQGSEKLFF. The CDR3 DNA follows: TGTGCCAGCAGCGAAGGACAGGGCTCGGAAAAACTGTTTTTT.

The V and J genes are TRBV7-6 and TRBJ1-1; D possibly corresponds to TRBD1 (5 bases). Per the germline V gene, CDR1 is SGHVS and CDR2 is FNYEAQ. The CDR3 is made up of 13 amino acids. The V end was cut by 5 bases, the J end by 4 bases, with 11 bases between. The CDR3 loop is CASSPWGGTEAFF. CDR3 nucleotides: TGTGCCAGCAGCCCCTGGGGGGGCACTGAAGCTTTCTTT.

Points on this clone: An end of the junction differs from the germline gene, which may be a read error. The chain has TRBV7-7 and TRBJ2-1, with 8 nucleotides matching TRBD2. Germline assignment: CDR1 SSHAT and CDR2 FNYEAQ (reference sequence). This CDR3 comprises 14 residues. For the CDR3, the DNA is TGTGCTAGCAGCCCTACACGGGGGGGGAATGAGCAGTTCTTC. This translates into CASSPTRGGNEQFF.

The chain is built from TRBV11-2 and TRBJ2-7; D could derive from TRBD1 or TRBD2 (6 bases each). Germline V gene sequence: CDR1 SGHAT, CDR2 FQNNGV. The V and J ends lost 3 bases and 9 bases respectively, with 24 bases between them. The CDR3 totals 16 residues. CDR3 coding DNA: TGTGCCAGCAGCTTGGGGGGCGTCGGACGGGCACGAGCGCAGTACTTC. It yields the protein CASSLGGVGRARAQYF.

Comment on this clone: In the same sample, other DNA sequences code for this CDR3. The chain employs TRBV7-9 and TRBJ1-5; perhaps TRBD1 as D (6 bases). V lost 2 bases and J lost 1, with 6 bases in between. Germline-derived CDR1 and CDR2 are SEHNR and FQNEAQ (reference sequence). This CDR3 is built from 14 residues. The CDR3, as DNA: TGTGCCAGCAGCTTAAGGGGGAGCAATCAGCCCCAGCATTTT. Translating it yields CASSLRGSNQPQHF. The entire variable domain, with the rest obtained from reference TRBV7-9 and TRBJ1-5, is as follows: DTGVSQNPRHKITKRGQNVTFRCDPISEHNRLYWYRQTLGQGPEFLTYFQNEAQLEKSRLLSDRFSAERPKGSFSTLEIQRTEQGDSAMYLCASSLRGSNQPQHFGDGTRLSIL.

CDR3 residues: CASRAGGSGYGYTF. CDR3 in DNA: TGTGCCAGCAGAGCAGGGGGCTCAGGCTATGGCTACACCTTC. The V gene is TRBV2, the J gene TRBJ1-2, with 8 nucleotides matching TRBD1. In germline, CDR1 is SNHLY, CDR2 FYNNEI. The CDR3 length is 14 residues. J gave up 4 bases and V 6 bases, and 7 bases lay outside the gene matches.

The chain joins TRBV6-1 to TRBJ2-7; 7 bases are shared with TRBD1. CDR1 MNHNS and CDR2 SASEGT come from the germline V gene. This CDR3 is 14 amino acids long. J was trimmed by 6 bases and V by 7 bases; bases with no gene match: 12. The DNA for the CDR3 is TGTGCCAGCACGCCAACGAACACAGGGGTCGAGCAGTACTTC. This translates into CASTPTNTGVEQYF.